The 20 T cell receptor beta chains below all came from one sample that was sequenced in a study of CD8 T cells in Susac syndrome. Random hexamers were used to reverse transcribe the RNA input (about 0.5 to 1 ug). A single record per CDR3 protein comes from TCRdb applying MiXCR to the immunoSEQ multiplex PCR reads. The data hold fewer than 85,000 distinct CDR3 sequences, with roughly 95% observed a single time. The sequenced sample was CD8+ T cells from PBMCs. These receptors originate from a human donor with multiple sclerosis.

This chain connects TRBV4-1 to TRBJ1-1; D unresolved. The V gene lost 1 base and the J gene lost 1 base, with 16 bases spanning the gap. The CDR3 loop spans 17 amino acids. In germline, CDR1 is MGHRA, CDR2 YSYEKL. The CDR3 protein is CASSQGNGLWPNTEAFF. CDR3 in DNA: TGCGCCAGCAGCCAAGGTAACGGCCTCTGGCCGAACACTGAAGCTTTCTTT.

CDR3 sequence: CASSLDTHEQYF. CDR3 nucleotide sequence: TGTGCCAGCAGCTTAGACACTCACGAGCAGTACTTC. The chain has TRBV7-2 and TRBJ2-7; D unresolved. The CDR3 runs 12 residues. V was cut by 1 base and J by 5 bases, with 6 bases left in between. Germline CDR1 is SGHTA and CDR2 is FQGNSA.

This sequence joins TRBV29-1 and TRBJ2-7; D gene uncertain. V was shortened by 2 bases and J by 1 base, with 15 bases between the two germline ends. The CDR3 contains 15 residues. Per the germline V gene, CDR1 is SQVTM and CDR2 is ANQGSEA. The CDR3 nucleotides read TGCAGCGTTGAAACCCCAGCGCCTTTTTCCTACGAGCAGTACTTC. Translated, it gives CSVETPAPFSYEQYF.

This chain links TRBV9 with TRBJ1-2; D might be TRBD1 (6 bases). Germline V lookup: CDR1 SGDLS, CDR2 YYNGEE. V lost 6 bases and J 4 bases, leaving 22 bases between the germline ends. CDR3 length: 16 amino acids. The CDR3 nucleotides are TGTGCCAGCACCAAGACGGGTGTGGGGGCCGGCTATGGCTACACCTTC. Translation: CASTKTGVGAGYGYTF.

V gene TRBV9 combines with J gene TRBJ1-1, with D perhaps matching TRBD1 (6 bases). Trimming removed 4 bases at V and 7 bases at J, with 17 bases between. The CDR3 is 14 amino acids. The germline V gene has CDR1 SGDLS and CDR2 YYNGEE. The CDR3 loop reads CASSPWGAVSEAFF. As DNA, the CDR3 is TGTGCCAGCAGCCCTTGGGGGGCGGTGAGTGAAGCTTTCTTT.

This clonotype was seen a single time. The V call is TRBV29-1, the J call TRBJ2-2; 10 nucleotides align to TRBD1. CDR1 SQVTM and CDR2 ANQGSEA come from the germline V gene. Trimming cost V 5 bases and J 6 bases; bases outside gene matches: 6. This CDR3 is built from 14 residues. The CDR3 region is CSVLLGQGAGELFF. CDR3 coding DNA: TGCAGCGTTCTTCTTGGACAGGGGGCCGGGGAGCTGTTTTTT.

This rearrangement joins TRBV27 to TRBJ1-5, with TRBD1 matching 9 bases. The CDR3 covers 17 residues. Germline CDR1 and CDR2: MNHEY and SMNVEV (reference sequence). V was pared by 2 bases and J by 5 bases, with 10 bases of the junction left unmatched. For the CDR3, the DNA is TGTGCCAGCAGTTTAGGGGCTGGGACAGGGATCGATCAGCCCCAGCATTTT. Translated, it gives CASSLGAGTGIDQPQHF.

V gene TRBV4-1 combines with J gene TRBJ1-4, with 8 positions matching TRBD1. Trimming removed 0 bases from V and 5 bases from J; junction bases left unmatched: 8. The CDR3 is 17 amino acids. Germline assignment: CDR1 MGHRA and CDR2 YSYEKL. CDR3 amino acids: CASSQDFPTGANEKLFF. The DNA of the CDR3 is TGCGCCAGCAGCCAAGATTTTCCGACAGGGGCAAATGAAAAACTGTTTTTT.

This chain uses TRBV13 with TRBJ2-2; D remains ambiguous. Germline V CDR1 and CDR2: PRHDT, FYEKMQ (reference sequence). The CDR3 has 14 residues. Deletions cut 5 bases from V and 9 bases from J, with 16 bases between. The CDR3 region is CASSLPTEDRELFF. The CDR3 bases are TGTGCCAGCAGCCTTCCGACTGAGGACCGGGAGCTGTTTTTT.

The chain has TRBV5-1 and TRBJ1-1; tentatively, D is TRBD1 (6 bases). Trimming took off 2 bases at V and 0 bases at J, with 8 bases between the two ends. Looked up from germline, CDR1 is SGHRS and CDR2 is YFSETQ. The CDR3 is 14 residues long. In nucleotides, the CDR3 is TGCGCCAGCAGCTTTACAGGGTTGAACACTGAAGCTTTCTTT. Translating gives CASSFTGLNTEAFF.

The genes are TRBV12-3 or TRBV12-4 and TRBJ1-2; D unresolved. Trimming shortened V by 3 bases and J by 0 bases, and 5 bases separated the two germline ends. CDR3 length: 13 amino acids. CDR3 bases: TGTGCCAGCAGTTTGGAAGCTAACTATGGCTACACCTTC. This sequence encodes CASSLEANYGYTF.

CDR3 coding DNA: TGTGCCAGCAGTGAACCCTGGCCCACAGATACGCAGTATTTT. This translates into CASSEPWPTDTQYF. The chain links TRBV2 to TRBJ2-3; D call uncertain. The CDR3 is made up of 14 amino acids. V was pared by 2 bases and J by 2 bases, with 8 bases between. CDR1 SNHLY and CDR2 FYNNEI come from the germline V gene.

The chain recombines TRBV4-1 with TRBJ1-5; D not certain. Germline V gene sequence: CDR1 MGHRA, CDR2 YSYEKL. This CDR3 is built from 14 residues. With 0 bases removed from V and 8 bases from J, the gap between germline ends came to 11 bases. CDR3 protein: CASSQEDWEEPQHF. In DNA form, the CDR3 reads TGCGCCAGCAGCCAAGAGGACTGGGAAGAGCCCCAGCATTTT.

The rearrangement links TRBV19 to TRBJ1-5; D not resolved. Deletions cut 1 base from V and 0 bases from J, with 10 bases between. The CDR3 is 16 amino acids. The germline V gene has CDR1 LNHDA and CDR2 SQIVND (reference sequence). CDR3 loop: CASSIGWVDSNQPQHF. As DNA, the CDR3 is TGTGCCAGTAGTATAGGATGGGTAGATAGCAATCAGCCCCAGCATTTT.

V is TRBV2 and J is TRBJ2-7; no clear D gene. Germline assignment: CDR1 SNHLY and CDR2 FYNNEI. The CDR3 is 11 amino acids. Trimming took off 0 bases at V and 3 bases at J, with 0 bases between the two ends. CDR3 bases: TGTGCCAGCAGTGAAGCCTACGAGCAGTACTTC. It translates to CASSEAYEQYF.

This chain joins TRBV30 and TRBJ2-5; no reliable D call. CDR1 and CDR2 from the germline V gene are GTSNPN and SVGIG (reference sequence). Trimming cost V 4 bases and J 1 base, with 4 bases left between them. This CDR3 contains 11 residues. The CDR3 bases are TGTGCCTGGACGGTCCAAGAGACCCAGTACTTC. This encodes CAWTVQETQYF.

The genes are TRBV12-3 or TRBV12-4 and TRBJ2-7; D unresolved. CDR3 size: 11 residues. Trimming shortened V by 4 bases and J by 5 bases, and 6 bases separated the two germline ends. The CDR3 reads CASSSRHEQYF. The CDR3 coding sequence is TGTGCCAGCAGTTCGCGCCACGAGCAGTACTTC.

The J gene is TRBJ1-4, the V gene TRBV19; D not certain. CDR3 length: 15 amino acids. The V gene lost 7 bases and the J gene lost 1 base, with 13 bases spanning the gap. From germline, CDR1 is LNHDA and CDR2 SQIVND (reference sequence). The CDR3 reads CASTHRSGTNEKLFF. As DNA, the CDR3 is TGTGCCAGTACCCACCGGAGTGGAACTAATGAAAAACTGTTTTTT.

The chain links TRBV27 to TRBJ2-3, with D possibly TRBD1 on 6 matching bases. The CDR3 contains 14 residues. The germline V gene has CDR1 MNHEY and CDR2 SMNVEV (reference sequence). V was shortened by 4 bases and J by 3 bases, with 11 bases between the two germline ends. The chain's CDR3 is CASSSRTVTDTQYF. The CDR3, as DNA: TGTGCCAGCAGTTCCCGGACAGTTACAGATACGCAGTATTTT.

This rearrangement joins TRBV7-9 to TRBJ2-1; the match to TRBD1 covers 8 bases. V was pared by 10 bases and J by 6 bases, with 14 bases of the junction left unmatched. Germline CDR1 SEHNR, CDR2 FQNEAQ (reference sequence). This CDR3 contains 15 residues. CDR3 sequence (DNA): TGTGCCACCTTAATCGGACAGGGCCCTCCCAATGAGCAGTTCTTC. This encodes CATLIGQGPPNEQFF.